The clone carrying this T cell receptor (beta chain) was detected a few times. What it binds is not known. V dropped 6 bases and J dropped 0; count of bases not matched to a gene: 7. Germline V gene data show CDR1 as SNHLY and CDR2 as FYNNEI. The CDR3 spans 16 residues. This sample was included in a study of spatial heterogeneity in lung cancer. The wider study: Where available, sequencing covered follow-up PBMC samples, taken at a median of about two years after resection. Consistent detection of more beta-chain than alpha-chain sequences was observed.

The sample's time point: blood at routine non-recurrence follow-up after resection. Sequencing was performed on whole RNA extracted from tumor and nontumor lung tissue, or from frozen PBMC, and the material was left unsorted. TCR cDNA molecules each carried a unique molecular identifier. MiXCR, run by TCRdb on the 5' RACE reads, gives a single entry per CDR3 protein. Of around 120,000 distinct CDR3 sequences listed, 9% to 15% are singletons. The study, taken as a whole, reports: Compared with follow-up, resection was when ubiquitous expanded tumor TCRs appeared in blood more.

The sequenced sample was PBMCs, obtained at follow-up. The receptor's source is a male donor with early-stage non-small cell lung cancer. The rearrangement joins TRBV2 to TRBJ2-4; the match to TRBD1 covers 8 bases. CDR3 nucleotides: TGTGCCAGCAGCCCCGGACAGGGCCTAGCCAAAAACATTCAGTACTTC. Its protein is CASSPGQGLAKNIQYF. The entire variable domain, with the rest obtained from reference TRBV2 and TRBJ2-4, is as follows: EPEVTQTPSHQVTQMGQEVILRCVPISNHLYFYWYRQILGQKVEFLVSFYNNEISEKSEIFDDQFSVERPDGSNFTLKIRSTKLEDSAMYFCASSPGQGLAKNIQYFGAGTRLSVL.